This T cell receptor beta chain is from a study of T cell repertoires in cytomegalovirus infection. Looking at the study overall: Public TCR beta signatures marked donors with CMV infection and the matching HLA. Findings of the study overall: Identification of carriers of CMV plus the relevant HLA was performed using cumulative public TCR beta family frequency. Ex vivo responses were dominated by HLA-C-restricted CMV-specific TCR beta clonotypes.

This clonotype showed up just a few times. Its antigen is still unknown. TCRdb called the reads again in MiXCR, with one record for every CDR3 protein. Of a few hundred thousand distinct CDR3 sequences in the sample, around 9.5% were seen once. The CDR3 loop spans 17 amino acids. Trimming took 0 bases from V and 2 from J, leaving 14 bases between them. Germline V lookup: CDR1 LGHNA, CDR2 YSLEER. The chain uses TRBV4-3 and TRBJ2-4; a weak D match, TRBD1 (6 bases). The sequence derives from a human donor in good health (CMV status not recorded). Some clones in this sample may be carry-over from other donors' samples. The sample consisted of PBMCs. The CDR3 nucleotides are TGCGCCAGCAGCCAAGAGGGATCAGGGGCAACCAAAAACATTCAGTACTTC. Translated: CASSQEGSGATKNIQYF.